This T cell receptor beta chain was identified during a study of vaccination effects on CD4 cells after COVID-19. Study-level points and caveats: The study found marked clonal contraction of infection- and vaccine-induced clones late after vaccination.

With 3 bases clipped from V and 4 bases from J, the junction kept 8 bases outside the gene matches. The germline V gene has CDR1 SGHVS and CDR2 FNYEAQ. CDR3 size: 16 residues. Of note for this clone: What it recognizes is unknown.

TCRdb's copy holds only in-frame clones and misses some; the assay was immunoSEQ multiplex PCR. The sample yields approximately 22,000 clones, 73% seen once. Ahead of sequencing, the ViraFEST assay grew antigen-specific CD4+ T cells using viral peptide pools. Subsequent to a culture period of less than twelve days, CD4+ T cells were isolated. This receptor was obtained from a human donor who received a COVID-19 vaccine. The chain joins TRBV7-6 to TRBJ2-1; 8 nucleotides agree with TRBD2. Material: CD4+ T cells from PBMCs cultured with HCoV-229E spike peptides, obtained before COVID-19 vaccination. CDR3 DNA sequence: TGTGCCAGCAGCTTGTTAGCGGGGTCTTCTTACAATGAGCAGTTCTTC. This codes for CASSLLAGSSYNEQFF.